The 21 T cell receptor beta chains below come from one sample, sequenced in a study of OX40 agonist ivuxolimab in advanced cancers. The protocol was immunoSEQ multiplex PCR, while the TCRdb copy is restricted to in-frame clones and leaves out a portion. The sample gives about 44,000 clones, approximately 91% of which show up once; under 30% is in the top ten. This sample comprised CD4+ or CD8+ T cells sorted from blood, obtained in a trial of the OX40 agonist ivuxolimab. These TCRs come from an adult with an advanced solid tumor such as melanoma, head and neck, liver or kidney cancer.

The chain uses TRBV11-2 and TRBJ2-1; D is ambiguous. CDR1 and CDR2 from the germline V gene are SGHAT and FQNNGV. The CDR3 has 13 amino acids. V lost 0 bases and J 2 bases, leaving 2 bases between the germline ends. CDR3 bases: TGTGCCAGCAGCTTAGAAACCTACAATGAGCAGTTCTTC. Translated: CASSLETYNEQFF.

This chain uses TRBV4-1 with TRBJ2-7, with D perhaps matching TRBD1 (6 bases). Germline values: CDR1 MGHRA, CDR2 YSYEKL. The CDR3 runs 13 residues. The germline V and J ends were trimmed by 6 bases and 3 bases, with 12 bases remaining between them. This CDR3 reads CASSARTDYEQYF. CDR3 coding DNA: TGCGCCAGCAGTGCCCGGACAGACTACGAGCAGTACTTC.

The chain recombines TRBV14 with TRBJ2-3; TRBD2 might be the D (6 bases). This CDR3 is 13 amino acids long. V was cut by 4 bases and J by 5 bases, with 10 bases left in between. Germline V gives CDR1 SGHDN, CDR2 FVKESK. CDR3 bases: TGTGCCAGCAGCCGGACGGGAGAAGATACGCAGTATTTT. Translating gives CASSRTGEDTQYF. The variable domain in full, completed from reference TRBV14 and TRBJ2-3, reads EAGVTQFPSHSVIEKGQTVTLRCDPISGHDNLYWYRRVMGKEIKFLLHFVKESKQDESGMPNNRFLAERTGGTYSTLKVQPAELEDSGVYFCASSRTGEDTQYFGPGTRLTVL.

This chain uses TRBV29-1 with TRBJ2-3; TRBD2 aligns across 10 bases. The J segment lost 0 bases and the V segment lost 7 bases, leaving 4 bases of the junction unmatched. Germline lookup yields CDR1 SQVTM and CDR2 ANQGSEA. The CDR3 totals 14 residues. The chain's CDR3 is CSAGTSASTDTQYF. The CDR3 region has the DNA TGCAGCGCCGGGACTAGCGCTAGCACAGATACGCAGTATTTT.

The chain carries TRBV7-8 and TRBJ2-7, with a weak D call TRBD1 (6 bases). Germline CDR1 SGHVS, CDR2 FQNEAQ. There are 15 residues in the CDR3. V was shortened by 3 bases and J by 2 bases, with 14 bases between the two germline ends. CDR3 nucleotide sequence: TGTGCCAGCAGCTTGGAACAGGGATGGGCCTACGAGCAGTACTTC. Its protein product is CASSLEQGWAYEQYF.

This clone was detected a few times. In DNA, the CDR3 is TGTGCCAGCAGTACAGGGGCCAATCAGCCCCAGCATTTT. Its protein is CASSTGANQPQHF. This chain links TRBV2 with TRBJ1-5, with 7 positions matching TRBD1. CDR3 size: 13 residues. The J segment lost 3 bases and the V segment lost 5 bases, leaving 1 base of the junction unmatched. Per germline, CDR1 SNHLY and CDR2 FYNNEI.

The V gene is TRBV27, the J gene TRBJ1-2; D possibly corresponds to TRBD1 (6 bases). Trimming shortened V by 3 bases and J by 7 bases, and 18 bases separated the two germline ends. The CDR3 is 15 residues long. In germline, CDR1 is MNHEY, CDR2 SMNVEV (reference sequence). The CDR3 spells CASSFQGQSPSGYTF. The CDR3 DNA reads as TGTGCCAGCAGTTTCCAAGGACAGAGTCCCAGTGGCTACACCTTC.

This clone was picked up one time. This chain uses TRBV6-5 with TRBJ2-3, with no clear D. The CDR3 contains 12 residues. The germline CDR1 and CDR2 sequences are MNHEY and SVGAGI. With 2 bases removed from V and 5 bases from J, the gap between germline ends came to 5 bases. DNA for the CDR3: TGTGCCAGCAGTTACCTAGGAGATACGCAGTATTTT. Its protein product is CASSYLGDTQYF.

The chain employs TRBV15 and TRBJ2-1; D perhaps matches TRBD2 (6 bases). V was trimmed by 8 bases and J by 5 bases, leaving 10 bases between them. The CDR3 extends over 12 amino acids. Germline CDR1 reads LNHNV; CDR2 reads YYDKDF (reference sequence). The CDR3 DNA sequence: TGTGCCACCGGGACTTCGAACAATGAGCAGTTCTTC. Its translation is CATGTSNNEQFF.

The chain is built from TRBV29-1 and TRBJ2-2; 8 positions match TRBD1. The V gene end was trimmed by 6 bases and the J gene end by 4 bases; junction bases not matched to a gene: 4. The CDR3 totals 13 residues. CDR1 is SQVTM and CDR2 is ANQGSEA in the germline V gene. This CDR3 is CSVDRDGTGELFF. DNA for the CDR3: TGCAGCGTGGACAGGGATGGCACCGGGGAGCTGTTTTTT.

The V gene is TRBV4-1, the J gene TRBJ1-4; D uncertain. Per the germline V gene, CDR1 is MGHRA and CDR2 is YSYEKL. The CDR3 contains 14 residues. Trimming shortened V by 0 bases and J by 10 bases, and 12 bases separated the two germline ends. This CDR3 reads CASSQERWVGKLFF. CDR3 bases: TGCGCCAGCAGCCAAGAGCGTTGGGTAGGAAAACTGTTTTTT.

The chain couples TRBV27 to TRBJ2-1; TRBD1 matches at 12 bases. In germline, CDR1 is MNHEY, CDR2 SMNVEV (reference sequence). The CDR3 is 14 residues long. V lost 6 bases and J lost 7; bases outside the gene matches: 4. The CDR3: CASRGTGGLNEQFF. As DNA, the CDR3 is TGTGCCAGCAGGGGGACAGGGGGCTTGAATGAGCAGTTCTTC.

The gene calls are TRBV28 and TRBJ2-1; 11 bases line up with TRBD2. This CDR3 is 16 amino acids long. V lost 7 bases to trimming and J lost 3 bases; unmatched junction nucleotides: 8. The V gene's germline CDR1 is MDHEN and CDR2 SYDVKM. The CDR3 sequence: CASTLAGVPIYNEQFF. The CDR3 coding sequence is TGTGCCAGCACACTAGCGGGAGTCCCGATCTACAATGAGCAGTTCTTC.

This clone was counted a few times. The genes are TRBV19 and TRBJ1-5, with 7 bases matching TRBD1. CDR3 size: 16 residues. Losses at the gene ends were 2 bases for V and 3 bases for J; bases not matched to a gene: 7. Germline-derived CDR1 and CDR2 are LNHDA and SQIVND (reference sequence). The CDR3 coding sequence is TGTGCCAGTAGTATACAGGGGGGCGCTTCCAATCAGCCCCAGCATTTT. It translates to CASSIQGGASNQPQHF.

This clone showed up just once. The chain uses TRBV28 and TRBJ1-2; D uncertain. Germline V gene data show CDR1 as MDHEN and CDR2 as SYDVKM. This CDR3 is built from 14 residues. V dropped 2 bases and J dropped 5 bases, with 12 bases sitting between them. The CDR3 here is CASSLSSLKYGYTF. The CDR3 DNA reads as TGTGCCAGCAGTTTAAGCAGTCTGAAGTATGGCTACACCTTC.

This clone was recorded only once. The rearrangement uses TRBV27 and TRBJ2-5; the D gene is possibly TRBD1 (6 bases). CDR1 is MNHEY and CDR2 is SMNVEV in the germline V gene (reference sequence). With 8 bases removed from V and 2 bases from J, the gap between germline ends came to 9 bases. This CDR3 comprises 12 residues. The CDR3: CASGGQQETQYF. CDR3 in DNA: TGTGCCAGCGGGGGACAACAAGAGACCCAGTACTTC.

The chain has TRBV13 and TRBJ1-2, with D possibly being TRBD1 (5 bases). Germline V gene lookup returns CDR1 PRHDT and CDR2 FYEKMQ (reference sequence). Trimming left V 2 bases short and J 3 bases short, with 16 bases between. The CDR3 length is 16 residues. CDR3 nucleotide sequence: TGTGCCAGCAGCTTAAGGTTCGACAGCGAAGACTATGGCTACACCTTC. Its protein is CASSLRFDSEDYGYTF.

This clone is medium-sized. The chain recombines TRBV7-9 with TRBJ2-1; 10 nucleotides line up with TRBD1. The CDR3 is 16 residues long. J was trimmed by 9 bases and V by 5 bases; bases with no gene match: 13. Germline CDR1 and CDR2: SEHNR and FQNEAQ (reference sequence). CDR3 region: CASSPPGRDRGFEQFF. The CDR3 bases are TGTGCCAGCAGCCCTCCGGGCCGGGACAGGGGTTTTGAGCAGTTCTTC.

J is TRBJ2-7 and V is TRBV29-1, with TRBD1 identical over 7 bases. V shed 6 bases, J shed 3 bases, and the junction held 8 bases outside the gene matches. CDR1 and CDR2 from the germline V gene are SQVTM and ANQGSEA. CDR3 size: 13 residues. Written as DNA, the CDR3 is TGCAGCGTCGTTGAGGGGGCCCGCTACGAGCAGTACTTC. Encoded protein: CSVVEGARYEQYF.

The gene calls are TRBV27 and TRBJ1-6; D unclear. Looked up from germline, CDR1 is MNHEY and CDR2 is SMNVEV (reference sequence). There are 14 residues in the CDR3. Trimming removed 6 bases from V and 8 bases from J, with 14 bases in between. DNA of the CDR3: TGTGCCAGCAGCGCAGGAGTGGGGTATTCACCCCTCCACTTT. As protein: CASSAGVGYSPLHF.

The chain couples TRBV30 to TRBJ1-4; D not resolved. The CDR3 is made up of 13 amino acids. V was clipped by 1 base and J by 7 bases, with 10 bases between them. CDR1 GTSNPN and CDR2 SVGIG come from the germline V gene (reference sequence). CDR3: CAWSEGPLEKLFF. The CDR3 region has the DNA TGTGCCTGGAGTGAGGGTCCCCTTGAAAAACTGTTTTTT. Combining the CDR3 with reference TRBV30 and TRBJ1-4 gives the whole variable domain SQTIHQWPATLVQPVGSPLSLECTVEGTSNPNLYWYRQAAGRGLQLLFYSVGIGQISSEVPQNLSASRPQDRQFILSSKKLLLSDSGFYLCAWSEGPLEKLFFGSGTQLSVL.